Shown below are 17 T cell receptor beta chains from a single sample sequenced in a study of cytomegalovirus exposure and HLA in healthy donors (dated by TCRdb to the late 2010s). The library was made by the immunoSEQ multiplex PCR assay. TCRdb stores this immuneACCESS table with in-frame sequences only. Part of the clones is absent; in the studies checked, under half of the shortfall reflects unresolved V genes, and no reason is known for the rest. Present in this sample are tens of thousands of clones, less than 90% of which were seen just once. The ten largest clones capture 9.5% to 13% of the sample. Sequences were obtained from PBMCs. These receptors all come from a woman aged 18-29 years in good health and CMV-seropositive.

V usage is TRBV9 and J usage is TRBJ2-5; D is undetermined. This CDR3 is built from 15 residues. Trimming stripped 0 bases from V and 1 base from J, with 10 bases between. CDR1 is SGDLS and CDR2 is YYNGEE in the germline V gene. CDR3: CASSVGLGTQETQYF. CDR3 nucleotide sequence: TGTGCCAGCAGCGTAGGATTGGGCACCCAAGAGACCCAGTACTTC. The full variable domain, its missing parts supplied by reference TRBV9 and TRBJ2-5, is DSGVTQTPKHLITATGQRVTLRCSPRSGDLSVYWYQQSLDQGLQFLIQYYNGEERAKGNILERFSAQQFPDLHSELNLSSLELGDSALYFCASSVGLGTQETQYFGPGTRLLVL.

With regard to this clone: Other DNA variants within this sample encode the same CDR3. The chain is built from TRBV5-1 and TRBJ2-6, with 8 bases fitting TRBD1. Germline V gives CDR1 SGHRS, CDR2 YFSETQ. V lost 3 bases and J lost 2; bases outside the gene matches: 1. The CDR3 covers 15 residues. CDR3 nucleotide sequence: TGCGCCAGCAGCTCACAGGGGGCTGGGGCCAACGTCCTGACTTTC. Translating it yields CASSSQGAGANVLTF.

The chain couples TRBV30 to TRBJ2-1, with 8 nucleotides matching TRBD2. The V gene's germline CDR1 is GTSNPN and CDR2 SVGIG (reference sequence). V trimming: 0 bases; J trimming: 5 bases; junction bases outside the gene matches: 6. The length of the CDR3 is 15 residues. The DNA of the CDR3 is TGTGCCTGGAGTGTACTGAGCGGGGGACACAATGAGCAGTTCTTC. It specifies CAWSVLSGGHNEQFF.

This clone turned up a few times. This chain links TRBV7-9 with TRBJ1-6; D ambiguous. Between the trimmed V and J ends, which lost 5 bases and 7 bases, there was a span of 9 bases. Germline CDR1 SEHNR, CDR2 FQNEAQ (reference sequence). The CDR3 is made up of 13 amino acids. The CDR3 spells CASSPGVNSPLHF. The CDR3 DNA is TGTGCCAGCAGCCCCGGGGTGAATTCACCCCTCCACTTT.

This clone was seen only a few times. The chain uses TRBV28 and TRBJ2-7, with TRBD1 identical over 10 bases. There are 17 residues in the CDR3. J gave up 3 bases and V 5 bases, and 13 bases lay outside the gene matches. Germline CDR1 and CDR2: MDHEN and SYDVKM. In DNA, the CDR3 is TGTGCCAGCAGTCTGCCCGGGACAGGGGCATTTATCTACGAGCAGTACTTC. Translation gives CASSLPGTGAFIYEQYF. The full variable domain, in which reference TRBV28 and TRBJ2-7 provide the parts outside the CDR3, is DVKVTQSSRYLVKRTGEKVFLECVQDMDHENMFWYRQDPGLGLRLIYFSYDVKMKEKGDIPEGYSVSREKKERFSLILESASTNQTSMYLCASSLPGTGAFIYEQYFGPGTRLTVT.

This clone turned up a few times. The V and J genes are TRBV2 and TRBJ1-2, with TRBD1 as a possible D gene (6 bases). The CDR3 covers 13 residues. Germline V lookup: CDR1 SNHLY, CDR2 FYNNEI. V was clipped by 7 bases and J by 2 bases, with 11 bases between them. CDR3 loop: CASIAGANYGYTF. The CDR3 nucleotides read TGTGCCAGCATAGCGGGGGCGAACTATGGCTACACCTTC. Variable domain in full (rest from reference TRBV2 and TRBJ1-2): EPEVTQTPSHQVTQMGQEVILRCVPISNHLYFYWYRQILGQKVEFLVSFYNNEISEKSEIFDDQFSVERPDGSNFTLKIRSTKLEDSAMYFCASIAGANYGYTFGSGTRLTVV.

This clone was counted once. The chain joins TRBV9 to TRBJ1-3; unclear D gene. V dropped 0 bases and J dropped 1 base, with 11 bases sitting between them. CDR1 is SGDLS and CDR2 is YYNGEE in the germline V gene. CDR3 length: 16 amino acids. CDR3 nucleotides: TGTGCCAGCAGCGTAGCTACTAGGGAATCTGGAAACACCATATATTTT. Residues: CASSVATRESGNTIYF.

This clone was counted once. The chain joins TRBV6-1 to TRBJ1-2; D possibly corresponds to TRBD1 (5 bases). Trimming cost V 10 bases and J 4 bases, with 10 bases left between them. This CDR3 spans 11 amino acids. In germline, CDR1 is MNHNS, CDR2 SASEGT. The CDR3 DNA follows: TGTGCCATACGGGGGGTCTATGGCTACACCTTC. This encodes CAIRGVYGYTF.

The V and J genes are TRBV30 and TRBJ2-2; D unclear. With 0 bases removed from V and 4 bases from J, the gap between germline ends came to 9 bases. The V gene's germline CDR1 is GTSNPN and CDR2 SVGIG (reference sequence). The CDR3 extends over 14 amino acids. The CDR3 sequence is CAWSVRVPTGELFF. CDR3 bases: TGTGCCTGGAGTGTACGGGTCCCCACCGGGGAGCTGTTTTTT.

This clone was counted only a few times. V is TRBV6-1 and J is TRBJ1-2; D is unresolved. Trimming took off 11 bases at V and 4 bases at J, with 20 bases between the two ends. The CDR3 covers 14 residues. Germline lookup yields CDR1 MNHNS and CDR2 SASEGT. The CDR3 here is CAANKEGRSYGYTF. The CDR3 DNA is TGTGCCGCCAATAAAGAGGGTAGGAGCTATGGCTACACCTTC.

This chain uses TRBV11-2 with TRBJ1-3; 7 nucleotides match TRBD1. The length of the CDR3 is 17 residues. The J segment lost 4 bases and the V segment lost 1 base, leaving 10 bases of the junction unmatched. CDR1 SGHAT and CDR2 FQNNGV come from the germline V gene. CDR3 sequence reads: CASSLGGGNLPGNTIYF. The CDR3, as DNA: TGTGCCAGCAGCTTAGGAGGGGGCAACCTTCCAGGAAACACCATATATTTT.

The chain couples TRBV2 to TRBJ1-4, with 9 bases matching TRBD1. The V gene's germline CDR1 is SNHLY and CDR2 FYNNEI. CDR3 size: 18 residues. V lost 6 bases and J lost 7; bases outside the gene matches: 18. The chain's CDR3 is CASRGVPGQGLFGEKLFF. The CDR3 nucleotides are TGTGCCAGCAGGGGAGTTCCGGGACAGGGACTGTTTGGTGAAAAACTGTTTTTT.

In DNA, the CDR3 is TGTGCCAGCAGGCTAAGCGCGGGGGGCTACAATGAGCAGTTCTTC. It encodes CASRLSAGGYNEQFF. V gene TRBV7-2 combines with J gene TRBJ2-1; 8 nucleotides agree with TRBD2. This CDR3 spans 15 amino acids. Germline trimming cut 6 bases from V and 3 bases from J; bases unmatched to any gene: 7. CDR1 and CDR2 from the germline V gene are SGHTA and FQGNSA.

The CDR3 is CASSFWTGNEQFF. In DNA, the CDR3 is TGTGCCAGCAGCTTTTGGACTGGAAATGAGCAGTTCTTC. The rearrangement joins TRBV7-2 to TRBJ2-1, with D tentatively TRBD2 (5 bases). From germline, CDR1 is SGHTA and CDR2 FQGNSA. The germline V and J ends were trimmed by 3 bases and 7 bases, with 10 bases remaining between them. This CDR3 has 13 amino acids.

The J gene is TRBJ2-1, the V gene TRBV28, with D tentatively TRBD2 (7 bases). V was pared by 2 bases and J by 0 bases, with 11 bases between. Germline CDR1 MDHEN, CDR2 SYDVKM. The length of the CDR3 is 16 residues. The CDR3 protein is CASSLRGGSSYNEQFF. In nucleotides, the CDR3 is TGTGCCAGCAGTTTAAGGGGGGGGAGCTCCTACAATGAGCAGTTCTTC. The full variable domain, its missing parts supplied by reference TRBV28 and TRBJ2-1, is DVKVTQSSRYLVKRTGEKVFLECVQDMDHENMFWYRQDPGLGLRLIYFSYDVKMKEKGDIPEGYSVSREKKERFSLILESASTNQTSMYLCASSLRGGSSYNEQFFGPGTRLTVL.

This sequence joins TRBV19 and TRBJ2-2, with 8 bases fitting TRBD1. The V and J ends lost 3 bases and 5 bases, in that order; junction bases with no gene match: 8. CDR1 is LNHDA, CDR2 SQIVND, per germline (reference sequence). CDR3 length equals 16 residues. CDR3 sequence reads: CASSIGPGGETGELFF. The CDR3 DNA follows: TGTGCCAGTAGTATCGGACCAGGGGGCGAAACCGGGGAGCTGTTTTTT.

The CDR3 sequence is CASSSRRGEQYF. Here the CDR3 DNA reads TGTGCCAGTAGTAGCCGACGGGGGGAGCAGTACTTC. The chain links TRBV19 to TRBJ2-7; D possibly corresponds to TRBD2 (6 bases). The ends were cut back, 4 bases at V and 7 bases at J, with 11 bases in the middle. Looked up from germline, CDR1 is LNHDA and CDR2 is SQIVND (reference sequence). This CDR3 contains 12 residues.